This is a list of T cell receptor beta chains from one sample in a study of blood T cells in healthy people across ages. TCRdb redid the calling of the 5' RACE reads with MiXCR, one entry per CDR3 protein. The data contain roughly 830,000 distinct CDR3 sequences, approximately 59% of them singletons. Input material: blood. These TCRs come from a man aged 30 to 39 in good health. Each CDR3 is given with its conserved first and last residue. D genes are given only for firm matches. Expanded clones are given a class, and other clones once, few, many or no size at all.

CDR3nt	CDR3aa	v_gene	j_gene	d_gene	abundance
TGTGCCAGCAGCCAAGGCGTAGCCCAGTACTTC	CASSQGVAQYF	TRBV3-1	TRBJ2-5	NA	few
TGTGCCAGCAGCCCCTCGGGACAGGGAACTGGCTACACCTTC	CASSPSGQGTGYTF	TRBV7-3	TRBJ1-2	TRBD1	few
TGCAGTGCTAGAGTCAGGCAAGAGACCCAGTACTTC	CSARVRQETQYF	TRBV20-1	TRBJ2-5	NA	once
TGTGCCACCGGGCCCGGGGCCTTATTTGGAACCCCCTATAATTCACCCCTCCACTTT	CATGPGALFGTPYNSPLHF	TRBV15	TRBJ1-6	NA	NA
TGCAGCGTTGAAGTCGGCAGGGCCTACGAGCAGTACTTC	CSVEVGRAYEQYF	TRBV29-1	TRBJ2-7	NA	few
TGTGCCAGCAGTGGATCGCGGGGGAGATTCTACGAGCAGTACTTC	CASSGSRGRFYEQYF	TRBV2	TRBJ2-7	TRBD2	once
TGTGCCAGCAGCGCAGGGACTAGCGGGGGGGTCTACGAGCAGTACTTC	CASSAGTSGGVYEQYF	TRBV9	TRBJ2-7	TRBD2	NA
TGCGCCAGCAGCTTTGAGGGGGAGCAGTACTTC	CASSFEGEQYF	TRBV5-1	TRBJ2-7	NA	NA
TGTGCCAGCACCTTATCCAGGGGGGGCAACTACACCTTC	CASTLSRGGNYTF	TRBV27	TRBJ1-2	TRBD1	few
TGTGCCAGCAGCCAAAGGGGAGGGGACTATGGCTACACCTTC	CASSQRGGDYGYTF	TRBV7-9	TRBJ1-2	NA	NA
TGTGCCAGCAGCTTAGAACCGAGACTAGCGGGGGGACGAGCCTACGAGCAGTACTTC	CASSLEPRLAGGRAYEQYF	TRBV11-2	TRBJ2-7	TRBD2	NA
TGTGCCAGCGGCCAGCGGGGGGGCACAGATACGCAGTATTTT	CASGQRGGTDTQYF	TRBV6-2/TRBV6-3	TRBJ2-3	TRBD2	few
TGTGCCAGCCGTCGTGGGGGGGCGTATTCGTCCGAGACCCAGTACTTC	CASRRGGAYSSETQYF	TRBV12-3/TRBV12-4	TRBJ2-5	NA	NA
TGTGCCAGCAGCGCCCCAGGGGAGGTCGACGAGCAGTGCTTC	CASSAPGEVDEQCF	TRBV7-9	TRBJ2-7	NA	NA
TGCAGCGTTGTTTTAGCAAGCAATCAGCCCCAGCATTTT	CSVVLASNQPQHF	TRBV29-1	TRBJ1-5	NA	few
TGCAGTGCTAGCTTATGGCGTGGCAGGGTGTACAATGAGCAGTTCTTC	CSASLWRGRVYNEQFF	TRBV20-1	TRBJ2-1	NA	NA
TGTGCCAGCAGTTACGGGGGGACCCGCACAGATACGCAGTATTTT	CASSYGGTRTDTQYF	TRBV6-2/TRBV6-3	TRBJ2-3	NA	few
TGTGCCAGCAGTGAAGTATTGGAGACCCAGTACTTC	CASSEVLETQYF	TRBV6-1	TRBJ2-5	NA	NA
TGTGCCACCAGTGATTCTAAGGGAAACTATGGCTACACCTTC	CATSDSKGNYGYTF	TRBV24-1	TRBJ1-2	NA	once
TGTGCCAGCAGCCGCAGGGGCCCTATGGGAGCTTTCTTT	CASSRRGPMGAFF	TRBV11-1	TRBJ1-1	NA	NA
TGTGCCAGCAGCCCCGGGACAGGGGGATTCGGCCACGAGCAGTACTTC	CASSPGTGGFGHEQYF	TRBV5-6	TRBJ2-7	TRBD1	NA
TGTGCCAGCAGTTCCCGTCGGGGACAGGGGTTGGACGAGCAGTACTTC	CASSSRRGQGLDEQYF	TRBV12-3/TRBV12-4	TRBJ2-7	TRBD1	NA
TGCGCCAGCAGCCAATGGCGGGGGGCCACCTACGAGCAGTACTTC	CASSQWRGATYEQYF	TRBV4-3	TRBJ2-7	TRBD2	few
TGTGCCAGCAGCCAATGGACAGGGGGAGTGGAGACCCAGTACTTC	CASSQWTGGVETQYF	TRBV14	TRBJ2-5	TRBD1	NA
TGTGCCAGCAGCCGAGGGGGACAGGGGGCGAACGAGCAGTACTTC	CASSRGGQGANEQYF	TRBV6-2/TRBV6-3	TRBJ2-7	TRBD1	NA
TGCGCCAGCAGCCAAGATACCAGAACAGATACGCAGTATTTT	CASSQDTRTDTQYF	TRBV4-3	TRBJ2-3	NA	NA
TGTGCCAGTTACGGGACAGTATACGAGCAGTACTTC	CASYGTVYEQYF	TRBV28	TRBJ2-7	TRBD1	NA
TGTGCCAGCAGTTTTAGTGGGACATCAGAGACCCAGTACTTC	CASSFSGTSETQYF	TRBV12-3/TRBV12-4	TRBJ2-5	NA	few
TGCGCCAGCAGCCAAGATTATGTAGCCGATACGTACGAGCAGTACTTC	CASSQDYVADTYEQYF	TRBV4-3	TRBJ2-7	NA	few
TGCGCCAGCAGCCATCAAGGGACTAGCGGGATATCCAATGAGCAGTTCTTC	CASSHQGTSGISNEQFF	TRBV4-3	TRBJ2-1	TRBD2	NA
TGCGCCAGCAGCTTGGAAGCGCGGCCAGGGGGCGCGATCTATGGCTACACCTTC	CASSLEARPGGAIYGYTF	TRBV5-1	TRBJ1-2	TRBD1	NA
TGTGCCAGCAGTTACCGGGACAGGGGGAGTGATGAGCAGTTCTTC	CASSYRDRGSDEQFF	TRBV6-5	TRBJ2-1	TRBD1	NA
TGTGCCAGCAGCCTACGGGACACCTCGACACCAGTACGCGCAACTAATGAAAAACTGTTTTTT	CASSLRDTSTPVRATNEKLFF	TRBV7-8	TRBJ1-4	NA	NA
TGTGCCAGCAGAACGAACAGGGGCGGGGGGCTCAATGAGCAGTTCTTC	CASRTNRGGGLNEQFF	TRBV6-6	TRBJ2-1	NA	NA
TGTGCCAGCAGGGGTCGGGGCTACGAGCAGTACTTC	CASRGRGYEQYF	TRBV28	TRBJ2-7	NA	NA
TGTGCCAGCAGCCTTAGGGACTCCGGGGGTTACAATGAGCAGTTCTTC	CASSLRDSGGYNEQFF	TRBV7-2	TRBJ2-1	NA	NA
TGCAGCGTAACCGGGACAGGGGAGGAAAAACTGTTTTTT	CSVTGTGEEKLFF	TRBV29-1	TRBJ1-4	TRBD1	NA
TGTGCCAGCAGGCCTATCCCGGCTGGCAATGAGCAGTTCTTC	CASRPIPAGNEQFF	TRBV6-5	TRBJ2-1	NA	NA
TGTGCCATCAACAAACAGGGTTTGGATTCACCCCTCCACTTT	CAINKQGLDSPLHF	TRBV10-3	TRBJ1-6	NA	NA
TGTGCCAGCAGTTACGACTCTCAACCCCTCTATGGCTACACCTTC	CASSYDSQPLYGYTF	TRBV6-5	TRBJ1-2	NA	NA
TGTGCCAGCATCAAACAGGGGGAAAACTATGGCTACACCTTC	CASIKQGENYGYTF	TRBV7-9	TRBJ1-2	TRBD1	NA
TGTGCCAGCAGTTACTCGGCTAGCGGGGGGAAATACAATGAGCAGTTCTTC	CASSYSASGGKYNEQFF	TRBV6-5	TRBJ2-1	TRBD2	NA
TGTGCCAGCTCGACCCGCCCTAGCTCCTACGAGCAGTACTTC	CASSTRPSSYEQYF	TRBV12-3/TRBV12-4	TRBJ2-7	NA	NA
TGTGCCAGCAGCGTGCATACTAGCGGGCCGGATACGCAGTATTTT	CASSVHTSGPDTQYF	TRBV9	TRBJ2-3	TRBD2	NA
TGTGCCAGCAGTTTGGGGCAGTCCCGTAACTATGGCTACACCTTC	CASSLGQSRNYGYTF	TRBV12-3/TRBV12-4	TRBJ1-2	NA	NA
TGTGCCAGCAGCACCAAGATACACGGGCCCCAAACTTACGAGCAGTACTTC	CASSTKIHGPQTYEQYF	TRBV4-2	TRBJ2-7	NA	NA
TGTGCCAGCAGCCAAGGGACAGGGAATGGCTACACCTTC	CASSQGTGNGYTF	TRBV14	TRBJ1-2	TRBD1	NA
TGTGCCAGCAGCCTCGCTAGCGGGGGTTTCACAGATACGCAGTATTTT	CASSLASGGFTDTQYF	TRBV12-3/TRBV12-4	TRBJ2-3	TRBD2	NA
NA	CASSTSTTGGTYEQYF	TRBV28	TRBJ2-7	NA	NA
TGCAGTGCTAGACCCGGGACCCCTGGACAGCAGTACTTC	CSARPGTPGQQYF	TRBV20-1	TRBJ2-5	NA	few
TGTGCCACCACCAAAGGGGACCTACAGTACCAAGAGACCCAGTACTTC	CATTKGDLQYQETQYF	TRBV15	TRBJ2-5	NA	once
TGTGCCAGCAGCCAACAGGACCTTTACAATGAGCAGTTCTTC	CASSQQDLYNEQFF	TRBV7-9	TRBJ2-1	NA	NA
TGTGCCAGCAGTCCGGGGGTTGCGGTATTATACGAGCAGTACTTC	CASSPGVAVLYEQYF	TRBV12-3/TRBV12-4	TRBJ2-7	NA	NA
TGTGCCAGCAGTCGGGACAGGCACTACGAGCAGTACTTC	CASSRDRHYEQYF	TRBV12-3/TRBV12-4	TRBJ2-7	TRBD1	NA
TGTGCCACCAGTGACGCTAGCGGGGGCTCCTACAATGAGCAGTTCTTC	CATSDASGGSYNEQFF	TRBV24-1	TRBJ2-1	TRBD2	NA